The clone carrying this TCR beta chain came up a few times. This record comes from a study of blood T cell repertoires in COVID-19. Looking at the study overall: Collection of acute and convalescent COVID-19 samples took place in the United States, Italy and Spain. PBMCs, B-cell-depleted T cells, or T cells provided the cDNA or gDNA that made up the material.

In germline, CDR1 is LGHDT, CDR2 YNNKEL (reference sequence). Germline trimming cut 5 bases from V and 1 base from J; bases unmatched to any gene: 6. There are 15 residues in the CDR3. Authors' analysis steps: Reference gene primers were amplified, and this amplification served to estimate nucleated cell counts. Sequencing was performed with immunoSEQ multiplex PCR; in TCRdb, only in-frame clones are kept and a portion is missing. The V and J calls and clone size come from that table; D and trimming were worked out from the DNA. The repertoire consists of around 150,000 clones, with roughly 84% occurring once and the leading ten covering 0.85% to 1.2%.

Sequencing used peripheral blood. This TCR was sampled from a man between 40 and 49 years old with acute or convalescent COVID-19. The J gene is TRBJ2-3, the V gene TRBV3-1 (or the pseudogene TRBV3-2); TRBD1 agrees at 7 bases. The CDR3 bases are TGTGCCAGCAGCGCGACCGGGACAGGCACAGATACGCAGTATTTT. It is translated as CASSATGTGTDTQYF.